These 32 T cell receptor beta chains share one sample of origin, sequenced in a study of spatial heterogeneity in lung cancer. Notes on the study in general: Tumoral mutation counts were tracked by counts of expanded intratumoral alpha and beta TCRs.

Time point: sample taken at primary tumor resection. Antigen specificity for these receptors is unknown. TCRdb processed the 5' RACE reads anew with MiXCR; each CDR3 protein has one entry. The repertoire has about 3,600 distinct CDR3 sequences, about 6% of them found once; the top ten carry around 15%. This specimen consisted of lung tumor tissue, obtained at surgery. Receptor source: a female donor with early-stage non-small cell lung cancer.

This clonotype was recorded at least ten times. The V gene is TRBV6-5, the J gene TRBJ1-2; D unresolved. The V gene lost 0 bases and the J gene lost 5 bases, with 7 bases spanning the gap. The germline V gene encodes CDR1 MNHEY and CDR2 SVGAGI. This CDR3 spans 13 amino acids. CDR3 DNA: TGTGCCAGCAGTTACTCGATCCAATATGGCTACACCTTC. Translating gives CASSYSIQYGYTF.

Judged by abundance, this clonotype is medium-sized. The rearrangement joins TRBV3-1 to TRBJ2-1; no clear D. The germline V gene encodes CDR1 LGHDT and CDR2 YNNKEL (reference sequence). The CDR3 has 16 residues. The V end lost 1 base, the J end lost 6 bases, and 16 bases lay between the germline ends. CDR3 protein: CASSQVMGLGRNEQFF. The CDR3 DNA reads as TGTGCCAGCAGCCAAGTTATGGGGTTAGGGCGCAATGAGCAGTTCTTC.

Relative to its sample, this clonotype is medium-sized. V gene TRBV7-2 combines with J gene TRBJ2-1; no firm D call. With 5 bases removed from V and 7 bases from J, the gap between germline ends came to 24 bases. The CDR3 extends over 17 amino acids. The germline V gene encodes CDR1 SGHTA and CDR2 FQGNSA. CDR3 nucleotides: TGTGCCAGCAGCCTGAACCCGCGGAGCATAACGGTAAATGAGCAGTTCTTC. Its protein is CASSLNPRSITVNEQFF.

This clonotype is categorized as medium-sized. This rearrangement joins TRBV7-9 to TRBJ1-2; D gene unclear. CDR1 SEHNR and CDR2 FQNEAQ come from the germline V gene (reference sequence). The V gene lost 3 bases and the J gene lost 4 bases, with 6 bases spanning the gap. The CDR3 is 12 amino acids. CDR3 in DNA: TGTGCCAGCAGCTTTCTAGGCTATGGCTACACCTTC. It is translated as CASSFLGYGYTF.

Sample share makes this clonotype medium-sized (0.01 to 0.1%). The gene calls are TRBV7-9 and TRBJ1-5; TRBD1 aligns across 9 bases. The CDR3 covers 15 residues. Losses at the gene ends were 5 bases for V and 2 bases for J; bases not matched to a gene: 4. From germline, CDR1 is SEHNR and CDR2 FQNEAQ (reference sequence). CDR3 DNA: TGTGCCAGCAGCCCGGGACAGGGCCGCAATCAGCCCCAGCATTTT. It encodes CASSPGQGRNQPQHF.

In this sample, this clonotype turned up many times. V usage is TRBV2 and J usage is TRBJ2-1; D is perhaps TRBD2 (6 bases). CDR1 and CDR2 (germline): SNHLY, FYNNEI. Trimming took off 5 bases at V and 6 bases at J, with 23 bases between the two ends. The length of the CDR3 is 17 residues. The CDR3 region has the DNA TGTGCCAGCAGTCAGGGCGGGGTAGGGGCTAGGGGCAATGAGCAGTTCTTC. Encoded protein: CASSQGGVGARGNEQFF.

This clonotype was seen ten or more times. The V call is TRBV28, the J call TRBJ1-5; D uncertain. The V gene's germline CDR1 is MDHEN and CDR2 SYDVKM. This CDR3 contains 12 residues. The V gene lost 8 bases and the J gene lost 3 bases, with 8 bases spanning the gap. The CDR3 loop is CASDFYNQPQHF. Here the CDR3 DNA reads TGTGCCAGCGACTTTTACAATCAGCCCCAGCATTTT.

V and J are TRBV12-3 or TRBV12-4 and TRBJ2-6; perhaps D is TRBD1 or TRBD2 (5 bases each). V lost 8 bases, J lost 1 base, and 15 bases lay in between. The CDR3 loop spans 16 amino acids. CDR3 in DNA: TGTGCCAGCGGAGAACTAGGGGAATCTGGGGCCAACGTCCTGACTTTC. Translation: CASGELGESGANVLTF.

This clonotype qualifies as medium-sized. This sequence joins TRBV6-2 or TRBV6-3 and TRBJ2-2; TRBD2 agrees at 12 bases. The J segment lost 4 bases and the V segment lost 6 bases, leaving 6 bases of the junction unmatched. Looked up from germline, CDR1 is MNHEY and CDR2 is SVGEGT. The CDR3 is 16 amino acids. CDR3 bases: TGTGCCAGCAGCACTCTAGCGGGAGGGTCCACCGGGGAGCTGTTTTTT. Amino acids: CASSTLAGGSTGELFF.

Within the sample, this clonotype is medium-sized. The J gene is TRBJ2-7, the V gene TRBV28; 7 bases line up with TRBD2. V lost 1 base and J lost 1; bases outside the gene matches: 10. CDR3 length equals 17 residues. CDR1 is MDHEN and CDR2 is SYDVKM in the germline V gene. The CDR3 protein is CASSLSRRENPSYEQYF. In DNA form, the CDR3 reads TGTGCCAGCAGTTTATCAAGGCGGGAGAACCCGTCCTACGAGCAGTACTTC.

This clonotype has ten or more counts. J is TRBJ2-1 and V is TRBV29-1, with 11 bases lining up with TRBD1. Germline CDR1 is SQVTM and CDR2 is ANQGSEA. This CDR3 is built from 13 residues. V lost 5 bases, J lost 7 bases, and 4 bases stayed unmatched. CDR3 sequence: CSVPGQGGNEQFF. CDR3 in DNA: TGCAGCGTTCCGGGACAGGGGGGAAATGAGCAGTTCTTC.

This clonotype rates as medium-sized (0.01 to 0.1%). V usage is TRBV27 and J usage is TRBJ2-7; 11 nucleotides align to TRBD2. The CDR3 has 16 amino acids. Trimming cost V 4 bases and J 4 bases; bases outside gene matches: 9. Germline lookup yields CDR1 MNHEY and CDR2 SMNVEV (reference sequence). Here the CDR3 reads CASSSLTSGIGYEQYF. In DNA, the CDR3 is TGTGCCAGCAGTTCCCTGACTAGCGGGATAGGATACGAGCAGTACTTC.

This clonotype is classed as medium-sized. The gene calls are TRBV5-1 and TRBJ2-1; TRBD2 matches 8 bases. CDR1 and CDR2 from the germline V gene are SGHRS and YFSETQ. CDR3 length equals 15 residues. The J segment lost 7 bases and the V segment lost 2 bases, leaving 8 bases of the junction unmatched. The CDR3 spells CASSFISGRGNEQFF. The CDR3 DNA reads as TGCGCCAGCAGCTTTATCAGCGGGAGAGGGAATGAGCAGTTCTTC.

Sample share makes this clonotype medium-sized. V usage is TRBV9 and J usage is TRBJ2-7; a possible D gene is TRBD1 (6 bases). The length of the CDR3 is 15 residues. The V end was cut by 4 bases, the J end by 3 bases, with 17 bases between. Germline CDR1 and CDR2: SGDLS and YYNGEE. CDR3 protein: CASSPTRQGSYEQYV. CDR3 nucleotide sequence: TGTGCCAGCAGCCCAACGAGGCAGGGGAGCTACGAGCAGTACGTC.

This clonotype is medium-sized by share. V is TRBV7-9 and J is TRBJ2-4; D unclear. This CDR3 region has 12 residues. Germline CDR1 and CDR2: SEHNR and FQNEAQ (reference sequence). The ends were cut back, 1 base at V and 6 bases at J, with 4 bases in the middle. CDR3 sequence (DNA): TGTGCCAGCAGCTTAGTAGGAAACATTCAGTACTTC. Translating it yields CASSLVGNIQYF.

This clonotype is termed medium-sized (0.01 to 0.1%). The chain joins TRBV5-4 to TRBJ2-7; 8 bases map to TRBD1. The CDR3 runs to 14 residues. In germline, CDR1 is SGHNT, CDR2 YYREEE (reference sequence). The J segment lost 0 bases and the V segment lost 4 bases, leaving 3 bases of the junction unmatched. As DNA, the CDR3 is TGTGCCAGCAGCCGGGGGACAGGCTCCTACGAGCAGTACTTC. It translates to CASSRGTGSYEQYF.

This clonotype is categorized as medium-sized. The chain links TRBV29-1 to TRBJ1-1; 7 bases map to TRBD1. This CDR3 contains 12 residues. V was clipped by 8 bases and J by 5 bases; unmatched bases: 8. Looked up from germline, CDR1 is SQVTM and CDR2 is ANQGSEA. CDR3 residues: CSTNRGGTEAFF. CDR3 DNA sequence: TGCAGCACCAACAGGGGAGGGACTGAAGCTTTCTTT.

On this clonotype: This may be a read error: a much more frequent sequence differs by one nucleotide. V and J are TRBV7-2 and TRBJ2-3; TRBD2 is a possible D gene (6 bases). The germline CDR1 and CDR2 sequences are SGHTA and FQGNSA. The CDR3 is 15 amino acids. Trimming took 5 bases from V and 2 from J, leaving 14 bases between them. In nucleotides, the CDR3 is TGTGCCAGCAGCCCGGGAGCCCGGGACACAGATACGCAGTATTTT. This translates into CASSPGARDTDTQYF.

Relative to its sample, this clonotype is medium-sized. The chain uses TRBV19 and TRBJ1-2; D is undetermined. The V end was cut by 3 bases, the J end by 6 bases, with 20 bases between. CDR3 length equals 16 residues. Germline V CDR1 and CDR2: LNHDA, SQIVND (reference sequence). The CDR3 bases are TGTGCCAGTAGTATCGTCCGGGGTCGGAAACTTAATGGCTACACCTTC. Translated, it gives CASSIVRGRKLNGYTF. Based on the CDR3 plus reference TRBV19 and TRBJ1-2, the full variable domain is DGGITQSPKYLFRKEGQNVTLSCEQNLNHDAMYWYRQDPGQGLRLIYYSQIVNDFQKGDIAEGYSVSREKKESFPLTVTSAQKNPTAFYLCASSIVRGRKLNGYTFGSGTRLTVV.

This clonotype is termed medium-sized (0.01 to 0.1%). The chain uses TRBV12-3 or TRBV12-4 and TRBJ2-1, with TRBD2 as a possible D gene (6 bases). The CDR3 consists of 21 residues. V was pared by 6 bases and J by 7 bases, with 37 bases between. DNA of the CDR3: TGTGCCAGCAGCTTGGGGGGATGGGTAGAGGAATTGGTGAAGGAGGCGAATGAGCAGTTCTTC. This codes for CASSLGGWVEELVKEANEQFF.

This clonotype is deemed medium-sized. This chain links TRBV7-9 with TRBJ2-2; 8 bases align to TRBD1. V shed 4 bases, J shed 3 bases, and the junction held 13 bases outside the gene matches. CDR1 is SEHNR and CDR2 is FQNEAQ in the germline V gene (reference sequence). CDR3 length: 18 residues. The CDR3 DNA reads as TGTGCCAGCAGCTCCCCTCGGTGGACAGGGACGGACACCGGGGAGCTGTTTTTT. It encodes CASSSPRWTGTDTGELFF.

This clonotype is categorized as medium-sized. The gene calls are TRBV7-2 and TRBJ2-3; TRBD2 aligns across 7 bases. Germline CDR1 and CDR2: SGHTA and FQGNSA. J lost 6 bases, V lost 0 bases, and 0 bases had no gene match. This CDR3 has 13 amino acids. Here the CDR3 DNA reads TGTGCCAGCAGCTTAGCGGGAGGGGATACGCAGTATTTT. It is translated as CASSLAGGDTQYF. The full variable domain, completed using reference TRBV7-2 and TRBJ2-3, is GAGVSQSPSNKVTEKGKDVELRCDPISGHTALYWYRQSLGQGLEFLIYFQGNSAPDKSGLPSDRFSAERTGGSVSTLTIQRTQQEDSAVYLCASSLAGGDTQYFGPGTRLTVL.

This clonotype is medium-sized. V usage is TRBV6-6 and J usage is TRBJ2-1; 7 bases fit TRBD2. This CDR3 has 16 residues. Trimming took 0 bases from V and 4 from J; bases not matched to a gene: 6. Looked up from germline, CDR1 is MNHNY and CDR2 is SVGAGI (reference sequence). CDR3 amino acids: CASSYSGREIYNEQFF. Written as DNA, the CDR3 is TGTGCCAGCAGTTACTCGGGGCGGGAGATATACAATGAGCAGTTCTTC.

Sample share makes this clonotype medium-sized (0.01 to 0.1%). J is TRBJ2-5 and V is TRBV29-1; 8 bases align to TRBD1. This CDR3 is 14 amino acids long. From germline, CDR1 is SQVTM and CDR2 ANQGSEA. V shed 6 bases, J shed 4 bases, and the junction held 10 bases outside the gene matches. The CDR3 spells CSVLRTGGGETQYF. The CDR3 coding sequence is TGCAGCGTATTAAGAACAGGGGGAGGAGAGACCCAGTACTTC.

By share, this clonotype ranks as medium-sized (0.01 to 0.1%). V is TRBV29-1 and J is TRBJ1-1; no reliable D call. V dropped 5 bases and J dropped 2 bases, with 15 bases sitting between them. The CDR3 sequence is 14 residues long. Germline V gives CDR1 SQVTM, CDR2 ANQGSEA. CDR3 nucleotides: TGCAGCGTTCCCCACGGGCCAACAAACACTGAAGCTTTCTTT. Translation: CSVPHGPTNTEAFF.

This clonotype came up many times. The DNA of the CDR3 is TGTGCCAGCAGTTTAGGGGGGCTCTACGCCAAAAACATTCAGTACTTC. Its translation is CASSLGGLYAKNIQYF. The rearrangement joins TRBV28 to TRBJ2-4; tentatively, D is TRBD1 or TRBD2 (6 bases each). V was trimmed by 2 bases and J by 1 base, leaving 12 bases between them. Germline V lookup: CDR1 MDHEN, CDR2 SYDVKM. The CDR3 has 16 amino acids.

This clonotype is labeled medium-sized (0.01 to 0.1%). Here the CDR3 DNA reads TGTGCCAGCAGCCAAGATAGAGGGGCGCGCACTAATGAAAAACTGTTTTTT. It specifies CASSQDRGARTNEKLFF. The chain carries TRBV3-2 and TRBJ1-4; TRBD1 is the table's D call and was not checked against the DNA. TRBV3-2 is an annotated pseudogene. The CDR3 is 17 amino acids.

J is TRBJ2-1 and V is TRBV12-5; possible D gene TRBD2, 6 bases. The V gene lost 5 bases and the J gene lost 8 bases, with 16 bases spanning the gap. The germline V gene encodes CDR1 LGHNT and CDR2 FRNRAP. The CDR3 contains 14 residues. The CDR3 sequence: CASGPPGLPHEQFF. CDR3 DNA: TGTGCTAGTGGTCCGCCGGGACTCCCCCATGAGCAGTTCTTC.

The sample holds many counts of this clonotype. The V call is TRBV6-6, the J call TRBJ1-2; no clear D gene. The CDR3 has 11 residues. Germline V gene data show CDR1 as MNHNY and CDR2 as SVGAGI (reference sequence). V shed 7 bases and J shed 5 bases, with 8 bases lying between them. CDR3 region: CASNEVYGYTF. The CDR3, as DNA: TGTGCCAGCAATGAGGTTTATGGCTACACCTTC.

This clonotype qualifies as medium-sized (0.01 to 0.1%). The rearrangement links TRBV5-1 to TRBJ1-2; 7 bases are a match to TRBD1. Germline CDR1 and CDR2: SGHRS and YFSETQ. The length of the CDR3 is 11 residues. V was clipped by 6 bases and J by 8 bases; unmatched bases: 4. DNA of the CDR3: TGCGCCAGCAAGGGGGCGATCGGCTACACCTTC. This sequence encodes CASKGAIGYTF. The full variable domain, with the rest looked up from reference TRBV5-1 and TRBJ1-2, is KAGVTQTPRYLIKTRGQQVTLSCSPISGHRSVSWYQQTPGQGLQFLFEYFSETQRNKGNFPGRFSGRQFSNSRSEMNVSTLELGDSALYLCASKGAIGYTFGSGTRLTVV.

This clonotype is labeled medium-sized (0.01 to 0.1%). CDR3 residues: CASSPGQGGNQPQHF. DNA for the CDR3: TGTGCCAGCAGTCCCGGCCAGGGTGGCAATCAGCCCCAGCATTTT. The chain carries TRBV12-3 or TRBV12-4 and TRBJ1-5; D perhaps matches TRBD1 (5 bases). Trimming left V 5 bases short and J 2 bases short, with 13 bases between. The CDR3 spans 15 residues.

Relative to its sample, this clonotype is medium-sized (0.01 to 0.1%). This chain uses TRBV28 with TRBJ1-2; D is undetermined. Trimming left V 5 bases short and J 5 bases short, with 3 bases between. Germline lookup yields CDR1 MDHEN and CDR2 SYDVKM. The CDR3 loop spans 10 amino acids. The CDR3 nucleotides are TGTGCCAGCAGTGGTTATGGCTACACCTTC. Its translation is CASSGYGYTF.